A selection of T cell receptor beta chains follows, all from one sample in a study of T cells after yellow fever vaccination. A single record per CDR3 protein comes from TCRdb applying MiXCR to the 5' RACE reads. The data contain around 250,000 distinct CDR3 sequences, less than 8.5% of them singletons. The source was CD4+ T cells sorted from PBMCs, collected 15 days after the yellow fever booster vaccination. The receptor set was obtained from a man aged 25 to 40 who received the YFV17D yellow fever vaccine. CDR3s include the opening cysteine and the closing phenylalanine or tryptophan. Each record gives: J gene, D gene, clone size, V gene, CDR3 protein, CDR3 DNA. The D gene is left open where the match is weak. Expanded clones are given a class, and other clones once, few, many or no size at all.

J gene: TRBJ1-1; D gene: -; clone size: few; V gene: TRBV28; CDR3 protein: CASSSTWSSLPGRSDGGTEAFF; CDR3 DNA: TGTGCCAGCAGTTCCACCTGGTCAAGCCTTCCGGGTAGGTCGGATGGCGGAACTGAAGCTTTCTTT
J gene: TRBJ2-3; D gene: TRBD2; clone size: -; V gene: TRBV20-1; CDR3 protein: CSASLWTSGNSDTQYF; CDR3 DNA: TGCAGTGCTAGCCTCTGGACTAGCGGGAATTCAGATACGCAGTATTTT
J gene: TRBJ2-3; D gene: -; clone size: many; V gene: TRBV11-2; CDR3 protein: CASSQAGDILTDTQYF; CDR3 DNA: TGTGCCAGCAGCCAAGCTGGGGACATTTTAACGGATACGCAGTATTTT
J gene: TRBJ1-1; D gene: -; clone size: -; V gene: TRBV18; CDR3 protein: CASLHDGNTEAFF; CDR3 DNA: TGTGCCAGCCTTCATGACGGGAACACTGAAGCTTTCTTT
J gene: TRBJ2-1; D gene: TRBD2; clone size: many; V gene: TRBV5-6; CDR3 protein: CASSLKLAGAGDEQFF; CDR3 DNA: TGTGCCAGCAGCTTAAAACTAGCGGGAGCTGGTGATGAGCAGTTCTTC
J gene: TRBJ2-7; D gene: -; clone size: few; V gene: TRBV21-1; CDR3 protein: CASSKAGQGRGYEQYF; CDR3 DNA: TGTGCCAGCAGCAAAGCGGGACAGGGGCGAGGCTACGAGCAGTACTTC
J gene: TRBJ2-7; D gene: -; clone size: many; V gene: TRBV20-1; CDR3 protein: CSANPARIYEQYF; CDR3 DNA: TGCAGTGCTAATCCCGCTAGAATCTACGAGCAGTACTTC
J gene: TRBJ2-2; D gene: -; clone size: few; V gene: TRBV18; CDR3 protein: CASSPEIATNTGELFF; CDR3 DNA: TGTGCCAGCTCACCTGAAATAGCCACGAACACCGGGGAGCTGTTTTTT
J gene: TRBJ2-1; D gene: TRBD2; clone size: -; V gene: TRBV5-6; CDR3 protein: CASSLAGGPRDEQFF; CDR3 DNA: TGTGCCAGCAGCTTAGCGGGAGGGCCGAGGGATGAGCAGTTCTTC
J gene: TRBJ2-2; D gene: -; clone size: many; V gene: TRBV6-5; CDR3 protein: CASSYSGKNTGELFF; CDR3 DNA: TGTGCCAGCAGTTACTCGGGAAAAAACACCGGGGAGCTGTTTTTT
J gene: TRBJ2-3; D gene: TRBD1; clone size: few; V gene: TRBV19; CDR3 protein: CASSTYQGGTDTQYF; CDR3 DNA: TGTGCCAGTAGTACCTATCAGGGGGGCACAGATACGCAGTATTTT
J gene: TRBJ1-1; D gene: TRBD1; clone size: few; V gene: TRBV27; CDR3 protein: CASSFSASQGAVTEAFF; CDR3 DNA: TGTGCCAGCAGTTTCTCCGCCTCACAGGGGGCGGTCACTGAAGCTTTCTTT
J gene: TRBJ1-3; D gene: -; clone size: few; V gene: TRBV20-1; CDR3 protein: CSAALPPGAGNTIYF; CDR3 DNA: TGCAGTGCCGCTCTTCCCCCGGGAGCTGGAAACACCATATATTTT
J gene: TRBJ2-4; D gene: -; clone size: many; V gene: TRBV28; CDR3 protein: CASSLAGSPKQYF; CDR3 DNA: TGTGCCAGCAGTTTGGCAGGAAGCCCCAAACAGTACTTC
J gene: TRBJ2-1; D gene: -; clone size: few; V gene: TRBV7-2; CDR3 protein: CASSFTSINEQFF; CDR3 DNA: TGTGCCAGCAGCTTTACTAGCATCAATGAGCAGTTCTTC
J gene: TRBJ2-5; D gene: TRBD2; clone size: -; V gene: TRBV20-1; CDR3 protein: CSAWTSGREETQYF; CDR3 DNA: TGCAGTGCGTGGACTAGCGGGAGGGAGGAGACCCAGTACTTC
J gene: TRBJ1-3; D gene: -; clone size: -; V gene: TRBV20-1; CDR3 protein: CSARDQGAGNTIYF; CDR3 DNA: TGCAGTGCTAGAGATCAGGGCGCTGGAAACACCATATATTTT
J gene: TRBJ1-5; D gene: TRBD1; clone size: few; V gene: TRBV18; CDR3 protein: CASSTRTGSNQPQHF; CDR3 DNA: TGTGCCAGCTCGACCCGGACAGGGAGTAATCAGCCCCAGCATTTT
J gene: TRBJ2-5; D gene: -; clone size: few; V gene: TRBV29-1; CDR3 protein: CSVRPRAVDQETQYF; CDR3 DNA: TGCAGCGTGAGGCCCAGGGCTGTAGATCAAGAGACCCAGTACTTC
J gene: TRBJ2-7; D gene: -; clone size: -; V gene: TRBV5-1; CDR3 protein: CASGLGVNDEQYF; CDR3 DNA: TGCGCCAGCGGGCTAGGGGTTAACGACGAGCAGTACTTC
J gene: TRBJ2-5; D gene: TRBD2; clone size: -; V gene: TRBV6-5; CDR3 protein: CASRAPRLAQETQYF; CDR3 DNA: TGTGCCAGCAGGGCCCCTAGACTAGCTCAAGAGACCCAGTACTTC
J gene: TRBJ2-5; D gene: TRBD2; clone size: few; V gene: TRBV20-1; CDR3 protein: CSARLAGLETQYF; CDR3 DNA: TGCAGTGCTAGACTAGCGGGCTTGGAGACCCAGTACTTC
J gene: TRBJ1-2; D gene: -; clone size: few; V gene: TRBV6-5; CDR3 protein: CASSYSPSTYGYTF; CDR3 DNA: TGTGCCAGCAGTTACTCCCCATCGACCTATGGCTACACCTTC
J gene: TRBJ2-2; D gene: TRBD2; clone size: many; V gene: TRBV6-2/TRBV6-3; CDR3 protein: CASSATSGGYAGELFF; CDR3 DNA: TGTGCCAGCAGCGCTACTAGCGGGGGTTACGCCGGGGAGCTGTTTTTT
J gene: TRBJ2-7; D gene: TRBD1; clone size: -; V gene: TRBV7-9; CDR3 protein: CASRKGGAEYEQYF; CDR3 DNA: TGTGCCAGCAGGAAAGGGGGCGCGGAATACGAGCAGTACTTC
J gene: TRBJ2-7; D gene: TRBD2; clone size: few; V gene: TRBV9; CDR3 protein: CASSLSDGTSGRSYEQYF; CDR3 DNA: TGTGCCAGCAGCCTCAGTGACGGGACTAGCGGGAGGTCCTACGAGCAGTACTTC
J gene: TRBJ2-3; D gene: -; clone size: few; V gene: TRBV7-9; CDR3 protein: CASSKTGPTFTDTQYF; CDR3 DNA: TGTGCCAGCAGCAAAACCGGGCCCACCTTCACAGATACGCAGTATTTT
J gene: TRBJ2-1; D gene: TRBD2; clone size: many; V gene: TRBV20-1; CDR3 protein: CSARDVRGGYNEQFF; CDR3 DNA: TGCAGTGCTAGAGATGTACGGGGAGGGTACAATGAGCAGTTCTTC
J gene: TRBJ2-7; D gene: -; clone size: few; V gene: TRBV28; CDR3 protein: CASNRVHEQYF; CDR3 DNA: TGTGCCAGCAACAGGGTCCACGAGCAGTACTTC
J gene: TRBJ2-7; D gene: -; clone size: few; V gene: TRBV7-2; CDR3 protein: CASSRDVYEQYF; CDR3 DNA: TGTGCCAGCAGCCGGGACGTCTACGAGCAGTACTTC
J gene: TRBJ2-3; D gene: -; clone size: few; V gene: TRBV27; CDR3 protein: CASSLSLVQPQYF; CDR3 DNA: TGTGCCAGCAGTTTATCGTTGGTGCAGCCGCAGTATTTT
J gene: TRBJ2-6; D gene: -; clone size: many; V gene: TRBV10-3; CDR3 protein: CAINPSAGANVLTF; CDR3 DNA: TGTGCCATCAACCCTAGCGCTGGGGCCAACGTCCTGACTTTC
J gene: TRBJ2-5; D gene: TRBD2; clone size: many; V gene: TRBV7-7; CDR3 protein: CASSTGRSGKETQYF; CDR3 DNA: TGTGCTAGCAGCACCGGGAGGAGCGGCAAAGAGACCCAGTACTTC
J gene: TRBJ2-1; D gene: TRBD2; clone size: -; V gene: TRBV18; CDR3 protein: CASSHRGGSLQYNEQFF; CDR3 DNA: TGTGCCAGCTCACATAGGGGCGGGAGTTTGCAATACAATGAGCAGTTCTTC
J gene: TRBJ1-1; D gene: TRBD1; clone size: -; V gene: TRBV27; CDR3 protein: CASGSGGVRTEAFF; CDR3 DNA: TGTGCCAGCGGATCAGGGGGCGTAAGGACTGAAGCTTTCTTT
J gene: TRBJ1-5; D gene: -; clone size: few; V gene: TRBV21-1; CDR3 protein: CASSTVNREGQPQHF; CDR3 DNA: TGTGCCAGCAGCACGGTTAACAGGGAGGGTCAGCCCCAGCATTTT
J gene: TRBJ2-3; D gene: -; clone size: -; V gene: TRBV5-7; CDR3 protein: CASSRWTAPDTQYF; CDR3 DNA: TGTGCCAGCAGCCGGTGGACAGCCCCAGATACGCAGTATTTT
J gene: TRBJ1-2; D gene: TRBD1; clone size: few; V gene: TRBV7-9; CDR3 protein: CASSLGAGGASGYGYTF; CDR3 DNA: TGTGCCAGCAGCTTAGGGGCAGGGGGCGCATCAGGATATGGCTACACCTTC
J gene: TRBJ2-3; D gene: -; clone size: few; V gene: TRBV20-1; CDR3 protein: CSAPTGSTDTQYF; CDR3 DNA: TGCAGTGCACCAACTGGGAGCACAGATACGCAGTATTTT
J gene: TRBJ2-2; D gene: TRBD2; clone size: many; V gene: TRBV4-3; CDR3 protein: CASSQERLAGGRGTGELFF; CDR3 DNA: TGCGCCAGCAGCCAGGAAAGACTAGCGGGAGGCCGGGGCACCGGGGAGCTGTTTTTT
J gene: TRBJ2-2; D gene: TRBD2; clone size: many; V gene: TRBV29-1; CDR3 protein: CSVARVAGERHGELFF; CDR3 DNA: TGCAGCGTTGCAAGGGTAGCGGGAGAGAGGCACGGGGAGCTGTTTTTT
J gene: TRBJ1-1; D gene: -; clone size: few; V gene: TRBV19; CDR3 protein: CASSIEETSLRNF; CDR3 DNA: TGTGCCAGTAGTATAGAGGAGACATCACTGCGAAACTTT
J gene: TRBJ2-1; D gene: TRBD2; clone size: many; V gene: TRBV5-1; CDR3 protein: CASSLSGGGLNEQFF; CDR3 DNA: TGCGCCAGCAGCTTGAGCGGGGGGGGGCTGAATGAGCAGTTCTTC
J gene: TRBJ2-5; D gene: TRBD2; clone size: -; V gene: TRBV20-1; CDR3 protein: CSARETSGKETQYF; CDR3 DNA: TGCAGTGCTAGAGAAACTAGCGGGAAAGAGACCCAGTACTTC
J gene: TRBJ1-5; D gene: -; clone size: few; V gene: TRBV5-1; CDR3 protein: CASSLGYEGGQPQHF; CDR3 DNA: TGCGCCAGCAGCTTGGGATACGAGGGGGGCCAGCCCCAGCATTTT
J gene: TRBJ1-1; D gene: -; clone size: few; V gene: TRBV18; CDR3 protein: CASSPLVESSNTEAFF; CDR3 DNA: TGTGCCAGCTCACCACTTGTGGAGAGTTCTAACACTGAAGCTTTCTTT
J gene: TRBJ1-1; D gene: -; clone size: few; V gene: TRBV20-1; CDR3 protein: CSASLRGPGTEAFF; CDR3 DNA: TGCAGTGCTAGTCTGCGGGGGCCGGGCACTGAAGCTTTCTTT
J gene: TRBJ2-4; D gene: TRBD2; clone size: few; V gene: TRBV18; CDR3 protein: CASSVGPSGGSKNIQYF; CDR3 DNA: TGTGCCAGCTCAGTAGGACCTTCGGGAGGCTCCAAAAACATTCAGTACTTC
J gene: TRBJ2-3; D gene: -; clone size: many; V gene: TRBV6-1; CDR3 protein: CASTRNGPFGTDTQYF; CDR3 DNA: TGTGCCAGCACCCGAAACGGACCTTTTGGCACAGATACGCAGTATTTT